The subject of this entry is one T cell receptor beta chain. What it recognizes is unknown. Libraries were prepared by immunoSEQ multiplex PCR; TCRdb keeps only in-frame clonotypes and omits some of them. In the table there are millions of clones, around nine tenths of which are singletons. The V and J ends lost 4 bases and 6 bases respectively, with 15 bases between them. This CDR3 has 14 amino acids. Germline-derived CDR1 and CDR2 are SGHRS and YFSETQ. These data come from a study of shared clonotypes between healthy human individuals. Broader study findings: Researchers found naive subsets generally carried larger estimated richness than memory subsets. Rarefaction revealed incomplete sorted-subset sequencing despite large depth. About 4.5% of naive CD4 clonotypes were common to four donors.

It was into CD45RA+ naive and CD45RA-negative memory subsets that the CD4+ cells were split. V is TRBV5-1 and J is TRBJ2-3, with D possibly being TRBD2 (5 bases). Sequenced input: naive CD4+ T cells sorted from blood. Indicated subset: CD45RA+ positively selected. This receptor was obtained from a man younger than 35 in good health. CDR3 in DNA: TGCGCCAGCAGCCCGAACCGGGGAGCGGATACGCAGTATTTT. Translation gives CASSPNRGADTQYF. The full variable domain, with the rest looked up from reference TRBV5-1 and TRBJ2-3, is KAGVTQTPRYLIKTRGQQVTLSCSPISGHRSVSWYQQTPGQGLQFLFEYFSETQRNKGNFPGRFSGRQFSNSRSEMNVSTLELGDSALYLCASSPNRGADTQYFGPGTRLTVL.